This T cell receptor beta chain is from a study of shared clonotypes between healthy human individuals (dated by TCRdb to 2018 to 2021). Context from the whole study: Two women and a few men aged 18 to 49 years were included in the cohort. Per donor, leukapheresis produced somewhere between about 0.85 and 8.9 billion PBMCs. To estimate repertoire size and how much clonotypes are shared between individuals, the study performed deep sequencing of blood TCR repertoires from roughly five healthy adults. Per donor, three plates each were used for CD4 naive and CD4 memory, two for CD8 naive, and one for CD8 memory. To increase sequencing depth and limit assay-specific biases, TCR repertoire library preparation and sequencing were carried out by different laboratories using diverse techniques.

On the study overall, not on this receptor specifically: Sampling was restricted to blood, and TCR repertoires in tissues likely differ from the TCR repertoires found in blood. Across a few donors, about 4.5% of naive CD4, around 3.5% of naive CD8, approximately 2.5% of memory CD4, and 0.4% of memory CD8 clonotypes were shared. The small number of donors limited the genetic and exposure-history diversity represented. Naive subsets generally had larger estimated clonotype richness than memory subsets. Compared with non-shared clonotypes, clonotypes shared by all four sorted-subset donors had higher generation probabilities. Rarefaction of sorted-subset datasets indicated incomplete sequencing despite the large sequencing depth. Pairwise subsampling led to the expectation that sequencing depth would affect the degree of clonotype sharing among donors.

As regards this clone: Its antigen target is currently unknown. It has no much larger one-base neighbor in the sample; base qualities were not kept.

CD8 naive samples were CD45RO-negative cells positively selected for CCR7, giving a CD45RA+CCR7+ population that excluded TemRA cells. The donors were healthy, HIV-negative adults who had no recently reported acute infections or vaccinations. Every donor was a Caucasian adult living in Nashville, Tennessee, USA. Blood was obtained by leukapheresis, after which PBMCs were separated by Ficoll-Histopaque density gradient centrifugation and cryopreserved in liquid nitrogen vapor phase. Purity and quantity of every magnetically sorted T cell population were checked by analytical flow cytometry. Genomic DNA was isolated from each sorted fraction and quantified by UV absorbance on a Nanodrop 2000c. The CDR3 has 18 amino acids, counting the end cysteine and phenylalanine. Only the CDR3 portion is preserved as DNA: 54 bases, with reading frame beginning at the first base. In the germline V gene (reference sequence), CDR1 corresponds to MNHEY and CDR2 to SMNVEV. Trimming removed 5 bases from V and 0 bases from J; the gene matches leave 6 bases unexplained.

TCR CDR3 regions were amplified from genomic DNA by multiplex PCR using the deep immunoSEQ assay. For each cell subset, the extracted genomic DNA was distributed evenly across all wells of several immunoSEQ 96-well plates, and each plate served as one replicate. For sorted subsets, each replicate PCR was loaded with 200 to 250 ng genomic DNA, equivalent to 30,000 or so T cell genomes. Purified libraries were quantified with a Qubit 3.0 fluorometer, sized on a Bioanalyzer 2100, and re-quantified with the KAPA Library Quantification kit. Each immunoSEQ 96-well plate was sequenced on its own single-read 150-cycle Illumina NextSeq 550 flow cell. The authors' analysis ran thus. Because only junctional sequences without quality scores were contained in the immunoSEQ output, filtering matching that applied to full-length reads could not be performed. To assign V/J genes and CDR3, sequences were annotated against IMGT germline references using PyIR, a Python wrapper for IgBLAST v1.9. Any read was removed if the V/J assignment was weak (E-value above 1e-6), the CDR3 was missing, or the read contained stop codons, out-of-frame junctions, or ambiguous translated residues. A V3J clonotype was defined by an identical inferred V gene, J gene, and CDR3 amino acid sequence. The percentage overlap between two repertoires was calculated by dividing the number of shared unique clonotypes by the size of the smaller repertoire. RTK rarefaction, the Chao1 estimator, and Recon v2.1 estimates of unobserved clonotypes were used to assess repertoire richness. OLGA was used to compute generation probabilities for all TCRbeta clonotypes that the gDNA method yielded from a handful of donors. TCRdb holds this immuneACCESS table with in-frame rearrangements only. Some clones are missing; in checked studies, unresolved V genes explain under half, and the rest has no known cause. From that table come the V and J calls and clone size; the DNA was used to work out D and trimming. Within this sample are roughly 2.1 million clones, with more than 85% of them counted one time only. The ten largest make up over 1.5% of the sample.

This sequence uses TRBV27 and TRBJ2-5; 16 bases in the middle match TRBD2. Sequences were obtained from naive CD8+ T cells from PBMCs. The sample's cell subset or site label is to be understood as: CD45RA+CCR7+. The clonotype comes from a man younger than 35 in good health. Some clones in this sample may be carry-over from other donors' samples. The nucleotides are TGTGCCAGCAGTACCGAGGGACTAGCGGGAGGGTACCAAGAGACCCAGTACTTC. Its protein reads: CASSTEGLAGGYQETQYF.